This T cell receptor beta chain was captured in a study of CD8 T cells in Susac syndrome. General study points: The authors found no clonal expansion in Susac syndrome CD4+ T cell repertoires.

About this clonotype itself: The antigen remains undetermined.

Random hexamers primed reverse transcription of about 0.5 to 1 ug RNA. TCRdb re-derived calls from the immunoSEQ multiplex PCR reads in MiXCR, one entry per CDR3 protein. The sample lists 150,000 to 200,000 distinct CDR3 sequences; about 94% were seen once. Deletions cut 0 bases from V and 1 base from J, with 20 bases between. This CDR3 has 18 amino acids. CDR1 is SGDLS and CDR2 is YYNGEE in the germline V gene. Sequenced sample: CD4+ T cells from PBMCs. This TCR derives from a human donor with Susac syndrome. The chain carries TRBV9 and TRBJ2-7; D is perhaps TRBD1 or TRBD2 (5 bases each). The CDR3 loop is CASSVGTPGGRTSYEQYF. The CDR3 DNA follows: TGTGCCAGCAGCGTAGGTACCCCTGGGGGAAGGACATCCTACGAGCAGTACTTC.